The sequence of this T cell receptor beta chain was determined in a study of T cells after yellow fever vaccination. The study's findings and limits: Researchers noted that a small share of clonotypes showed up in both CD4 and CD8 compartments.

The study made its TCR cDNA through 5'RACE template switching. That step introduced a universal primer site along with UMIs. TCRdb redid the calling of the 5' RACE reads with MiXCR, one entry per CDR3 protein. The sample comprises 200,000 to 300,000 distinct CDR3 sequences, 6.7% of which are singletons, and 0.8% to 1.2% rests with the top ten. This clonotype has only a few counts. Its antigen is as yet unknown. V was clipped by 1 base and J by 8 bases, with 6 bases between them. The CDR3 has 12 residues. CDR1 is SNHLY and CDR2 is FYNNEI in the germline V gene. The sequence was collected from a man younger than 45 who received the YFV17D yellow fever vaccine. The rearrangement links TRBV2 to TRBJ1-5; no clear D. This sample comprised CD4+ T cells sorted from PBMCs, obtained on the day of the yellow fever booster vaccination. The CDR3 loop is CASSEEVKPQHF. The CDR3 DNA reads as TGTGCCAGCAGTGAAGAGGTTAAGCCCCAGCATTTT.